The source of this TCR beta chain is a study of blood T cell repertoires in COVID-19 (dated by TCRdb to 2019 to 2021). For the study in its entirety: The collaborator samples originated in the United States, Italy and Spain and spanned the acute and convalescent phases of COVID-19. The prospective study material was composed of cDNA or gDNA derived from T cells, B-cell-depleted T cells, or PBMCs. Deeply sampled blood TCRbeta repertoires from subjects exposed to, actively infected with, or recovered from COVID-19 were included in the dataset. The repertoires were made available in a free public database intended to serve as a resource for research on the immune response to SARS-CoV-2. The samples were drawn from two sources: the first 160 participants of the ongoing ImmuneRACE study, and fewer than 1,500 subjects contributed by 6 global collaborators. The sample metadata nearly always contained a de-identified subject ID, COVID-19 status, age in years and sex. Where HLA class I and class II types were available, the types were taken from metadata supplied by the sample provider, not from assay-based typing. Study-level results and caveats: How much clinical and demographic metadata was included differed by source and by participant, and the metadata was provided uncurated.

TCRbeta CDR3 regions were amplified from genomic DNA by means of the immunoSEQ Assay, a bias-controlled multiplex PCR. Per the source publication's procedure: The number of nucleated cells in each sample was estimated from the amplification of reference gene primers within the assay. To quantify the absolute abundance of each unique TCRbeta CDR3 rearrangement, sequence reads were collapsed and filtered. Productive Simpson clonality was computed per sample as the square root of Simpson's diversity index over productive rearrangements. TCRdb took this table from immuneACCESS and kept in-frame rearrangements with V and J called. Such tables lack part of the clones; where checked against another copy, unresolved V genes explain under half of the gap, and the rest is unexplained. V and J calls and clone size are copied from that table; D and trimming were computed from the DNA. The sample includes 200,000 to 250,000 clones, with 70% to 85% observed a single time. About 15% of the sample belongs to the ten largest clones.

Taken from cysteine to phenylalanine, the CDR3 has 16 residues. CDR3 DNA only is kept here, 48 bases in frame from base 1. Ends trimmed: V by 1 base, J by 11 bases; bases unmatched to a gene: 13. CDR1 and CDR2 (GTSNPN, SVGIG) derive from the germline V gene (reference sequence). A word on this clone: This receptor's antigen is unknown. No base qualities exist here, and no much larger clone lies one base off it.

Enrolling through a virtual design, the prospective study's participants ranged in age from roughly 18 to 89 years and lived across some 23 United States geographic areas. In the prospective study, cohorts were assigned on the basis of participant-reported clinical history obtained from a screening survey and a study questionnaire. Recovered participants in ImmuneRACE Cohort 3 were defined by two consecutive negative NP/OP PCR tests, clearance by a healthcare professional, or resolution of symptoms. In the prospective study, whole blood, serum and a nasopharyngeal or oropharyngeal swab were collected from each participant by mobile phlebotomists. Over a roughly 2-month period, participants in the prospective study had the option of providing additional blood draws and questionnaires. Blood samples from the prospective study were shipped frozen or at room temperature prior to DNA extraction.

Recombination linked TRBV30 to TRBJ1-6; TRBD1 matches 8 bases in the middle. The sequenced sample was PBMCs or T cells enriched from blood (not recorded which). This TCR came from a man aged 35 to 55 who had recovered from COVID-19. Read as DNA, the sequence is TGTGCCTGGAGTGACCTGGACAGGGACGAAACGACACCCCTCCACTTT. Translated, it gives CAWSDLDRDETTPLHF.